These 2 T cell receptor beta chains were all obtained from the same sample, sequenced in a study of control samples from healthy donors and cancer patients (dated by TCRdb to 2018 to 2020). The receptor library was made with the immunoSEQ multiplex PCR assay. In its TCRdb copy, this immuneACCESS table keeps in-frame sequences only and misses some clones. Where compared with another copy, unresolved V genes explain less than half of these, and the others have no known cause. For this sample there are about 150,000 clones; 93% appear just once. Together, the top ten hold less than 6% of the sample. Specimen: blood. The source is a man aged 18 to 30 in good health.

This CDR3 is CASSPTPYGTQYF. The CDR3 DNA reads TGTGCCAGCAGCCCCACCCCCTATGGGACCCAGTACTTC. This rearrangement joins TRBV7-3 to TRBJ2-5; no definite D call. There are 13 residues in the CDR3. Germline loops: CDR1 SGHTA, CDR2 FQGTGA. With 5 bases removed from V and 7 bases from J, the gap between germline ends came to 14 bases.

V and J are TRBV28 and TRBJ1-2; D may be TRBD1 (5 bases). Trimming shortened V by 6 bases and J by 0 bases, and 14 bases separated the two germline ends. CDR1 MDHEN and CDR2 SYDVKM come from the germline V gene. The CDR3 consists of 15 residues. The CDR3 DNA follows: TGTGCCAGCAGGCTCAGGGTGCTTTCTAACTATGGCTACACCTTC. This gives the protein CASRLRVLSNYGYTF.